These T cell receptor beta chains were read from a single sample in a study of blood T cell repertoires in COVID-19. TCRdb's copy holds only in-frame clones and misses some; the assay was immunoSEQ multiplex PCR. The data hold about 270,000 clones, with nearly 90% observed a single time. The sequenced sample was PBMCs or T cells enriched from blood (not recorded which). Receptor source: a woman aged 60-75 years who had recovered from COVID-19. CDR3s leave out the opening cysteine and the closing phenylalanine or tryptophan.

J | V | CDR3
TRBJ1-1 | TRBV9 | ASSVGGIGDTEAF
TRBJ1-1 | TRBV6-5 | ASGTREAEAF
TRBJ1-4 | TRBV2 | ASRRGENEKLF
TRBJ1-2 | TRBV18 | ASSPRTEPNYGYT
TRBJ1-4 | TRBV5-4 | ASSTNRGLNEKLF
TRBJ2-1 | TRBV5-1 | ASSQDQGSYNEQF
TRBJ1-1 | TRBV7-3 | ASSLNPSNTEAF
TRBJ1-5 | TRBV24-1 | ATSDQSRAEAQH
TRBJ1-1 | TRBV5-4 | ASSLESGGTEAF
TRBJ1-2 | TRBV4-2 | PRGSYGYT
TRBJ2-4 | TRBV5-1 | ASSVVGQNIQY
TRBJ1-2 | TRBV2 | ASNPADRAPYGYT
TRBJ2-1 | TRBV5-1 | ASSLVAGAYNEQF
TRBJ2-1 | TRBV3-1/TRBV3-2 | ASSQDPRSGPYNEQF
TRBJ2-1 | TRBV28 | ASSGPRATLYNEQF
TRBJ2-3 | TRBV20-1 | SASLFKGGNTDTQY
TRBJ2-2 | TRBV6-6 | ASRRGTGGRPANTGELF
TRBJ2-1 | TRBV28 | ASSFPGLTNNEQF
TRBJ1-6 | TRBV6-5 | ASSYSPGNSPLH
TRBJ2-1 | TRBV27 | ASSLSIRRSSYNEQF
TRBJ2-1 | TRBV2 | ASSEASGSSNEQF
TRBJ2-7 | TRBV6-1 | ASSEGAGGRGEQY